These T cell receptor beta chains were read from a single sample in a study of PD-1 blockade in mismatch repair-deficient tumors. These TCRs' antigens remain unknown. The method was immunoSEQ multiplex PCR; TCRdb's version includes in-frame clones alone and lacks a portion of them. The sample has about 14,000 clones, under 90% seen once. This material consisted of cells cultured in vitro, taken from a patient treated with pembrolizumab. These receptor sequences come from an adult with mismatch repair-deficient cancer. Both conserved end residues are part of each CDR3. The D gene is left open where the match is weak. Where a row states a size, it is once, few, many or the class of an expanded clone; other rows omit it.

TGTGCCAGCAGTAACCAGAGCATGTTGAACACTGAAGCTTTCTTT	CASSNQSMLNTEAFF	-	-	TRBV7-2	TRBJ1-1	15
TGTGCCAGCATGGGACAGGGATACAATGAGCAGTTCTTC	CASMGQGYNEQFF	-	TRBD1	TRBV27	TRBJ2-1	13
TGCGCCAGCAGCTTGGAGGTAGGCCCACGGGAGACCCAGTACTTC	CASSLEVGPRETQYF	-	-	TRBV5-1	TRBJ2-5	15
TGTGCCAGCAGTTTTGATGTTGAGCAGTTCTTC	CASSFDVEQFF	-	-	TRBV6-5	TRBJ2-1	11
TGCAGCGCTGGGACAGGGAACACTGAAGCTTTCTTT	CSAGTGNTEAFF	-	TRBD1	TRBV29-1	TRBJ1-1	12
TGTGCCAGCAGCTTGGGCAGGGACTACGAGCAGTACTTC	CASSLGRDYEQYF	-	-	TRBV7-2	TRBJ2-7	13
TGTGCCAGCAGCTCAGGTATCCCGGACGACGCTAGCACAGATACGCAGTATTTT	CASSSGIPDDASTDTQYF	-	-	TRBV11-2	TRBJ2-3	18
TGTGCCAGCAGTGGGGTGAGGACTGAAGCTTTCTTT	CASSGVRTEAFF	-	-	TRBV6-5	TRBJ1-1	12
TGTGCCAGCAGCTTAGACAGCTACACTGAAGCTTTCTTT	CASSLDSYTEAFF	few	-	TRBV11-2	TRBJ1-1	13
TGCGCCAGCAGCTTGGGAGATCAACTAGCTTACGAGCAGTACTTC	CASSLGDQLAYEQYF	-	-	TRBV5-1	TRBJ2-7	15
TGTGCCAGCAGCGCAACGGGGAGGGGGGGGTTTTATCAGCCCCAGCATTTT	CASSATGRGGFYQPQHF	-	-	TRBV28	TRBJ1-5	17
TGTGCCTGGAAGCCCCGGGGGAGGGTTCTCGCTGGGGCCAACGTCCTGACTTTC	CAWKPRGRVLAGANVLTF	few	TRBD2	TRBV30	TRBJ2-6	18
TGTGCCAGCTCACCCTCAACAGGGATCGACGAGCAGTACTTC	CASSPSTGIDEQYF	-	-	TRBV18	TRBJ2-7	14
TGTGCCAGCAGTAAAACAGGGGAGAACACCGGGGAGCTGTTTTTT	CASSKTGENTGELFF	-	TRBD1	TRBV6-6	TRBJ2-2	15
TGTGCCACCGAGGGGGCCAATGAAAAACTGTTTTTT	CATEGANEKLFF	-	TRBD1	TRBV15	TRBJ1-4	12
TGTGCCAGCAGTTGGACACCGTCCTATAATGGCTACACCTTC	CASSWTPSYNGYTF	-	-	TRBV27	TRBJ1-2	14
TGTGCCAGCAGCCAAGTAATAGGGCGGAGTGAAAAACTGTTTTTT	CASSQVIGRSEKLFF	-	-	TRBV4-2	TRBJ1-4	15
TGTGCCAGCAGCGTAGCTGCGGGAGCGGCCTACAATGAGCAGTTCTTC	CASSVAAGAAYNEQFF	-	TRBD2	TRBV9	TRBJ2-1	16